The 30 T cell receptor beta chains below all came from one sample that was sequenced in a study of T cells after yellow fever vaccination. TCRdb passed the 5' RACE reads through MiXCR, listing each CDR3 protein once. The sample has fewer than 350,000 distinct CDR3 sequences; roughly 3.5% are singletons. The sequencing used PBMCs, collected on the day of the yellow fever booster vaccination. All receptors derive from a man aged 18 to 30 who received the YFV17D yellow fever vaccine.

This clonotype was seen a handful of times. The chain links TRBV4-3 to TRBJ2-2, with D uncertain. V was pared by 0 bases and J by 5 bases, with 13 bases between. The CDR3 covers 16 residues. CDR1 is LGHNA and CDR2 is YSLEER in the germline V gene. The CDR3: CASSQDSSTRTGELFF. CDR3 coding DNA: TGCGCCAGCAGCCAAGATTCCTCAACGAGGACCGGGGAGCTGTTTTTT.

This clonotype was picked up many times. The chain recombines TRBV5-5 with TRBJ2-1, with 9 bases identical to TRBD2. Germline CDR1 SGHKS, CDR2 YYEKEE (reference sequence). There are 14 residues in the CDR3. V gave up 6 bases and J gave up 4 bases; unmatched junction bases: 5. CDR3 DNA: TGTGCCAGCATCCCTAGCGGGGCGTACAATGAGCAGTTCTTC. Residues: CASIPSGAYNEQFF.

This clonotype was detected a few times. The CDR3 DNA reads TGCAGTGCTCTGCTGGGGCCCGGGGGTAGGTCCTATAATTCACCCCTCCACTTT. Its protein product is CSALLGPGGRSYNSPLHF. The chain recombines TRBV20-1 with TRBJ1-6; D possibly corresponds to TRBD1 (5 bases). Trimming took off 5 bases at V and 1 base at J, with 21 bases between the two ends. Germline V gives CDR1 DFQATT, CDR2 SNEGSKA (reference sequence). CDR3 size: 18 residues.

In its sample, this clonotype was seen many times. This sequence joins TRBV11-1 and TRBJ1-1, with 9 bases fitting TRBD1. CDR1 and CDR2 (germline): SGHAT, FQDESV (reference sequence). The CDR3 is 13 amino acids. The V and J ends lost 5 bases and 6 bases, in that order; junction bases with no gene match: 4. CDR3 in amino acids: CASSRQGGAEAFF. CDR3 coding DNA: TGTGCCAGCAGCCGACAGGGGGGCGCTGAAGCTTTCTTT.

This clonotype showed up many times. V is TRBV7-3 and J is TRBJ2-7, with 7 bases lining up with TRBD2. Germline CDR1 is SGHTA and CDR2 is FQGTGA. V trimming: 8 bases; J trimming: 0 bases; junction bases outside the gene matches: 7. The CDR3 has 14 amino acids. CDR3 sequence reads: CASSLASTSYEQYF. CDR3 coding DNA: TGTGCCAGCTCACTAGCGTCGACCTCCTACGAGCAGTACTTC.

This clonotype was picked up a small number of times. The gene calls are TRBV3-1 and TRBJ2-7, with D perhaps TRBD1 or TRBD2 (6 bases each). Trimming took 0 bases from V and 0 from J, leaving 30 bases between them. The CDR3 has 22 amino acids. The germline gives CDR1 LGHDT, CDR2 YNNKEL (reference sequence). CDR3 amino acids: CASSQEVGTVSRGGWRSYEQYF. The CDR3 bases are TGTGCCAGCAGCCAAGAAGTTGGTACGGTGTCTAGAGGGGGGTGGCGCTCCTACGAGCAGTACTTC.

V usage is TRBV20-1 and J usage is TRBJ2-3; TRBD2 agrees at 8 bases. The CDR3 consists of 20 residues. CDR1 is DFQATT, CDR2 SNEGSKA, per germline (reference sequence). Trimming took 4 bases from V and 0 from J; bases not matched to a gene: 21. DNA of the CDR3: TGCAGTGCTAACTCCCCGGACGCCGGGACTAGGGAAACGAGCACAGATACGCAGTATTTT. This translates into CSANSPDAGTRETSTDTQYF.

This clonotype showed up just a few times. This rearrangement joins TRBV6-5 to TRBJ2-1, with TRBD1 identical over 8 bases. Germline loops: CDR1 MNHEY, CDR2 SVGAGI. After removal of 5 bases from V and 6 bases from J, the junction contained 3 bases not matched to a gene. The CDR3 covers 13 residues. In nucleotides, the CDR3 is TGTGCCAGCAGTGGGGACAGGCTCAATGAGCAGTTCTTC. Translation gives CASSGDRLNEQFF.

This clonotype has just a few counts. V is TRBV29-1 and J is TRBJ1-2; D is undetermined. Germline loops: CDR1 SQVTM, CDR2 ANQGSEA. V lost 1 base and J lost 8, with 14 bases in between. The CDR3 consists of 13 residues. CDR3 sequence (DNA): TGCAGCGTTGAAGCCTCCCCCGCGACGGGCTACACCTTC. It codes for CSVEASPATGYTF.

There are many counts of this clonotype. This chain uses TRBV9 with TRBJ2-1; 9 bases are a match to TRBD2. Germline V CDR1 and CDR2: SGDLS, YYNGEE. The length of the CDR3 is 17 residues. Trimming took 4 bases from V and 4 from J; bases not matched to a gene: 12. As DNA, the CDR3 is TGTGCCAGCAGCCACATCTCGGGTAGCGGGGGATACAATGAGCAGTTCTTC. Translated, it gives CASSHISGSGGYNEQFF. Using reference TRBV9 and TRBJ2-1 for the parts outside the CDR3, the full variable domain is DSGVTQTPKHLITATGQRVTLRCSPRSGDLSVYWYQQSLDQGLQFLIQYYNGEERAKGNILERFSAQQFPDLHSELNLSSLELGDSALYFCASSHISGSGGYNEQFFGPGTRLTVL.

This clonotype occurred a few times. The chain carries TRBV5-5 and TRBJ2-1; 14 bases are a match to TRBD2. The CDR3 is made up of 15 amino acids. V was clipped by 3 bases and J by 8 bases; unmatched bases: 4. Germline V gene sequence: CDR1 SGHKS, CDR2 YYEKEE (reference sequence). The CDR3 DNA follows: TGTGCCAGCAGCTCCGGGACTAGCGGGGGCGATGAGCAGTTCTTC. It codes for CASSSGTSGGDEQFF. The full variable domain, its missing parts supplied by reference TRBV5-5 and TRBJ2-1, is DAGVTQSPTHLIKTRGQQVTLRCSPISGHKSVSWYQQVLGQGPQFIFQYYEKEERGRGNFPDRFSARQFPNYSSELNVNALLLGDSALYLCASSSGTSGGDEQFFGPGTRLTVL.

This clonotype showed up just a few times. The DNA for the CDR3 is TGCAGTGCTCCGAGGGGATCAGGGTATGGCTACACCTTC. Protein: CSAPRGSGYGYTF. This chain uses TRBV20-1 with TRBJ1-2; tentative D call: TRBD1 (5 bases). The ends were cut back, 5 bases at V and 5 bases at J, with 15 bases in the middle. Germline CDR1 DFQATT, CDR2 SNEGSKA (reference sequence). This CDR3 contains 13 residues.

This clonotype showed up many times. V is TRBV29-1 and J is TRBJ2-5, with D perhaps matching TRBD2 (5 bases). This CDR3 comprises 16 residues. CDR1 is SQVTM and CDR2 is ANQGSEA in the germline V gene. V dropped 1 base and J dropped 4 bases, with 19 bases sitting between them. The chain's CDR3 is CSVEVRALAGGETQYF. The CDR3 DNA follows: TGCAGCGTTGAAGTACGGGCCTTGGCGGGTGGAGAGACCCAGTACTTC.

The table lists this clonotype with many counts. The chain is built from TRBV6-5 and TRBJ1-4, with a tentative D call TRBD1 (5 bases). The germline V and J ends were trimmed by 1 base and 2 bases, with 23 bases remaining between them. The CDR3 is 20 residues long. Germline CDR1 is MNHEY and CDR2 is SVGAGI. The chain's CDR3 is CASSYYPISGTASTNEKLFF. The CDR3 DNA reads TGTGCCAGCAGTTACTACCCCATTTCCGGGACTGCGTCCACTAATGAAAAACTGTTTTTT.

The V gene is TRBV12-3 or TRBV12-4, the J gene TRBJ2-7, with D maybe TRBD1 (6 bases). With 5 bases removed from V and 2 bases from J, the gap between germline ends came to 16 bases. The CDR3 totals 15 residues. The DNA for the CDR3 is TGTGCCAGCAGTCGTGAGACAGGCGACGCCTACGAGCAGTACTTC. It encodes CASSRETGDAYEQYF.

The sample holds many counts of this clonotype. This chain links TRBV7-2 with TRBJ2-3; 7 bases are shared with TRBD2. The J segment lost 2 bases and the V segment lost 0 bases, leaving 8 bases of the junction unmatched. The CDR3 runs to 17 residues. Germline CDR1 reads SGHTA; CDR2 reads FQGNSA. The CDR3 DNA is TGTGCCAGCAGCTTAGCGAGTGATAGCGGGCCCACAGATACGCAGTATTTT. Protein sequence: CASSLASDSGPTDTQYF.

This clonotype was seen ten or more times. This chain joins TRBV24-1 and TRBJ2-1; D possibly corresponds to TRBD2 (5 bases). Per germline, CDR1 KGHDR and CDR2 SFDVKD. V lost 4 bases to trimming and J lost 1 base, with 13 bases between them. The CDR3 contains 16 residues. CDR3 sequence reads: CATSDRGARSYNEQFF. CDR3 nucleotide sequence: TGTGCCACCAGTGACCGGGGAGCCAGGTCCTACAATGAGCAGTTCTTC.

This clonotype was seen at least ten times. V and J are TRBV5-4 and TRBJ2-1, with D possibly called TRBD1 or TRBD2 (5 bases each). The V gene lost 4 bases and the J gene lost 8 bases, with 13 bases spanning the gap. This CDR3 has 13 residues. Per the germline V gene, CDR1 is SGHNT and CDR2 is YYREEE (reference sequence). As DNA, the CDR3 is TGTGCCAGCAGCCCCATCCTGGGGGATGAGCAGTTCTTC. It specifies CASSPILGDEQFF.

This clonotype was recorded at least ten times. The V call is TRBV6-4, the J call TRBJ2-3; the match to TRBD2 covers 12 bases. V lost 4 bases and J lost 5; bases outside the gene matches: 4. Looked up from germline, CDR1 is MRHNA and CDR2 is SNTAGT. The CDR3 spans 15 residues. CDR3: CASSVLAGGGDTQYF. In DNA form, the CDR3 reads TGTGCCAGCAGTGTACTAGCGGGGGGTGGAGATACGCAGTATTTT.

The V gene is TRBV24-1, the J gene TRBJ2-1, with TRBD1 matching 7 bases. CDR1 is KGHDR, CDR2 SFDVKD, per germline. V lost 4 bases and J lost 0; bases outside the gene matches: 5. The CDR3 length is 16 residues. CDR3 in amino acids: CATSDKGQSSYNEQFF. CDR3 coding DNA: TGTGCCACCAGTGACAAGGGACAGAGCTCCTACAATGAGCAGTTCTTC.

This clonotype was detected ten times or more. For the CDR3, the DNA is TGCAGTGCTGGAGCCCCTAGCGGGGGGAATTACGAGCAGTACTTC. This gives the protein CSAGAPSGGNYEQYF. V gene TRBV20-1 combines with J gene TRBJ2-7; 11 bases are a match to TRBD2. Trimming took 5 bases from V and 4 from J; bases not matched to a gene: 10. The length of the CDR3 is 15 residues. From germline, CDR1 is DFQATT and CDR2 SNEGSKA (reference sequence).

The V call is TRBV5-1, the J call TRBJ1-3; TRBD1 might be the D (5 bases). From germline, CDR1 is SGHRS and CDR2 YFSETQ. The CDR3 loop spans 14 amino acids. Deletions cut 0 bases from V and 6 bases from J, with 10 bases between. CDR3 in amino acids: CASSLVGEVNTIYF. In nucleotides, the CDR3 is TGCGCCAGCAGCTTGGTAGGGGAAGTAAACACCATATATTTT.

The rearrangement uses TRBV7-9 and TRBJ2-5; 11 bases match TRBD2. V dropped 4 bases and J dropped 5; count of bases not matched to a gene: 6. The CDR3 runs 15 residues. Germline V lookup: CDR1 SEHNR, CDR2 FQNEAQ (reference sequence). CDR3 nucleotide sequence: TGTGCCAGCAGCTCCTCTAGCGGGGGGCTGGAGACCCAGTACTTC. Protein sequence: CASSSSSGGLETQYF.

This clonotype has more than one count but fewer than ten. V and J are TRBV4-2 and TRBJ1-6; 8 bases match TRBD1. This CDR3 contains 14 residues. J was trimmed by 9 bases and V by 4 bases; bases with no gene match: 5. Germline V gives CDR1 LGHNA, CDR2 YNFKEQ. This CDR3 reads CASSPDRVGSPLHF. Here the CDR3 DNA reads TGTGCCAGCAGCCCGGACAGGGTTGGTTCACCCCTCCACTTT.

This clonotype was picked up many times. The chain combines TRBV2 with TRBJ2-5; 9 bases line up with TRBD2. Germline lookup yields CDR1 SNHLY and CDR2 FYNNEI. This CDR3 is built from 13 residues. J lost 12 bases, V lost 1 base, and 6 bases had no gene match. The CDR3 loop is CASSEEAGGPKYF. CDR3 nucleotide sequence: TGTGCCAGCAGTGAAGAAGCGGGGGGCCCAAAGTACTTC.

This chain joins TRBV4-2 and TRBJ2-7; 7 bases map to TRBD1. CDR3 length: 16 amino acids. CDR1 and CDR2 (germline): LGHNA, YNFKEQ. J lost 0 bases, V lost 0 bases, and 5 bases had no gene match. CDR3 sequence reads: CASSQEAGGISYEQYF. The CDR3, as DNA: TGTGCCAGCAGCCAAGAGGCAGGGGGAATCTCCTACGAGCAGTACTTC.

The chain uses TRBV30 and TRBJ2-1; 7 bases are a match to TRBD2. The J segment lost 8 bases and the V segment lost 2 bases, leaving 15 bases of the junction unmatched. The CDR3 has 16 residues. CDR1 is GTSNPN, CDR2 SVGIG, per germline (reference sequence). The DNA of the CDR3 is TGTGCCTGGAGTCCTTCGATTGGGGGGGGGTTCGATGAGCAGTTCTTC. This codes for CAWSPSIGGGFDEQFF.

In this sample, this clonotype turned up a few times. No conserved phenylalanine or tryptophan ends this CDR3, so it is likely a read error. No DNA is shown, since the ends of the CDR3 on it are uncertain; the CDR3 is the one TCRdb lists. The V and J genes are TRBV23-1 and TRBJ2-7. TRBV23-1 is annotated as an ORF whose role is uncertain. The CDR3 contains 8 residues when both ends are counted. CDR3 loop: CASSHSTI.

This clonotype was seen ten or more times. This chain links TRBV7-6 with TRBJ2-1; 8 bases fit TRBD2. The germline V gene has CDR1 SGHVS and CDR2 FNYEAQ. V shed 3 bases, J shed 5 bases, and the junction held 12 bases outside the gene matches. The CDR3 is 17 amino acids. CDR3 DNA: TGTGCCAGCAGCTTCCTTCCCGTCTTTAGCGGGGACAATGAGCAGTTCTTC. Amino acids: CASSFLPVFSGDNEQFF. Using reference TRBV7-6 and TRBJ2-1 for the parts outside the CDR3, the full variable domain is GAGVSQSPRYKVTKRGQDVALRCDPISGHVSLYWYRQALGQGPEFLTYFNYEAQQDKSGLPNDRFSAERPEGSISTLTIQRTEQRDSAMYRCASSFLPVFSGDNEQFFGPGTRLTVL.

The table lists this clonotype with a few counts. The chain combines TRBV6-2 or TRBV6-3 with TRBJ2-6, with D perhaps matching TRBD1 (5 bases). The CDR3 has 14 residues. The V and J ends lost 7 bases and 8 bases respectively, with 15 bases between them. Germline V gives CDR1 MNHEY, CDR2 SVGEGT. CDR3 sequence: CASNTPAGSNVLTF. CDR3 nucleotide sequence: TGTGCCAGCAACACGCCGGCAGGGTCCAACGTCCTGACTTTC.